This is a list of T cell receptor beta chains from one sample in a study of T cell responses to AZD1222 COVID-19 vaccine. Using immunoSEQ multiplex PCR, the repertoire was profiled, and TCRdb retains in-frame clones only, with some absent. This table holds about 110,000 clones, 85% to 90% found once. Sequences were derived from peripheral blood, sampled on day 0 of AZD1222 vaccination. These receptors were taken from an adult in good health. The CDR3 runs from the conserved cysteine through the conserved F or W. A D gene is named only where the DNA matches it firmly. Clone size is shown for a subset of rows, as once, few, many or a class of expanded clone.

TRBJ2-6 | NA | 15 | NA | TRBV5-4 | TGTGCCAGCAGCTCGGACCCCTCTGGGGCCAACGTCCTGACTTTC | CASSSDPSGANVLTF
TRBJ1-5 | NA | 15 | TRBD1 | TRBV9 | TGTGCCAGCAGCGGACAGGGGCGTAGCAATCAGCCCCAGCATTTT | CASSGQGRSNQPQHF
TRBJ2-2 | NA | 12 | NA | TRBV27 | TGTGCCAGCAGTTGGGGTGCCGGGGAGCTGTTTTTT | CASSWGAGELFF
TRBJ1-6 | NA | 16 | NA | TRBV4-1 | TGCGCCAGCAGCCCGCCGGGAGGGGCTTTAAATTCACCCCTCCACTTT | CASSPPGGALNSPLHF
TRBJ2-5 | NA | 14 | NA | TRBV27 | TGTGCCAGCAGTTTTGGGACACGGAAAGAGACCCAGTACTTC | CASSFGTRKETQYF
TRBJ2-1 | NA | 12 | NA | TRBV5-1 | TGCGCCAGCAGCACTAACTACAATGAGCAGTTCTTC | CASSTNYNEQFF
TRBJ2-7 | NA | 14 | TRBD1 | TRBV13 | TGTGCCAGCAGCCAGGGACAGCCCTCCTACGAGCAGTACTTC | CASSQGQPSYEQYF
TRBJ1-1 | NA | 12 | NA | TRBV5-6 | TGTGCCAGCAGCTTGCAGGGCTGGGGAGCTTTCTTT | CASSLQGWGAFF
TRBJ1-1 | NA | 14 | NA | TRBV29-1 | TGCAGCGTCGCGCGGGACAACCTGAACACTGAAGCTTTCTTT | CSVARDNLNTEAFF
TRBJ2-5 | NA | 14 | NA | TRBV5-1 | TGCGCCAGCAGCTTCTCGGACAGTAGGGAGACCCAGTACTTC | CASSFSDSRETQYF
TRBJ2-1 | NA | 15 | NA | TRBV28 | TGTGCCAGCAGTTTAGGGACATCGGCTAACAATGAGCAGTTCTTC | CASSLGTSANNEQFF
TRBJ2-7 | NA | 16 | TRBD1 | TRBV19 | TGTGCCAGTAGTATTCAAGGGACAGTGGGAAGCTACGAGCAGTACTTC | CASSIQGTVGSYEQYF
TRBJ1-1 | few | 12 | NA | TRBV6-5 | TGTGCCAGCAGTTCCTCACATAATGAAGCTTTCTTT | CASSSSHNEAFF
TRBJ1-5 | NA | 13 | NA | TRBV18 | TGTGCCAGTTCGAAGGAGAGCAATCAGCCCCAGCATTTT | CASSKESNQPQHF
TRBJ2-7 | once | 16 | TRBD2 | TRBV7-3 | TGTGCCAGCAGCCCGCGACTAGCGGGTCCCTCCTACGAGCAGTACTTC | CASSPRLAGPSYEQYF
TRBJ2-5 | NA | 15 | TRBD1 | TRBV2 | TGTGCCAGCAGTCCTTGGGACAGGGCGGGGGAGACCCAGTACTTC | CASSPWDRAGETQYF
TRBJ2-1 | NA | 14 | TRBD2 | TRBV5-1 | TGCGCCAGCAGACCACTAGCGGGGGACAATGAGCAGTTCTTC | CASRPLAGDNEQFF
TRBJ1-6 | NA | 16 | NA | TRBV27 | TGTGCCAGCAGTTTATCGGGCTTTGGGGGTAATTCACCCCTCCACTTT | CASSLSGFGGNSPLHF
TRBJ2-7 | few | 16 | TRBD2 | TRBV2 | TGTGCCAGCAAGCTGAGGACTAGCGGGAGGTGGAACGAGCAGTACTTC | CASKLRTSGRWNEQYF
TRBJ2-7 | NA | 12 | TRBD2 | TRBV18 | TGTGCCAGCGCACGCTCGGGAGGCGAGCAGTACTTC | CASARSGGEQYF
TRBJ2-7 | NA | 19 | NA | TRBV3-1/TRBV3-2 | TGTGCCAGCAGCCAAGAGGGGAACGGGTGGAACCCTGGATCCTACGAGCAGTACTTC | CASSQEGNGWNPGSYEQYF
TRBJ2-7 | NA | 14 | TRBD1 | TRBV6-6 | TGTGCCAGCACGGGGACAGGGCGCTTAGTCGAGCAGTACTTC | CASTGTGRLVEQYF
TRBJ2-1 | NA | 15 | NA | TRBV7-2 | TGTGCCAGCAGCTTAGCGTCTAGCGTTCGCAATGAGCAGTTCTTC | CASSLASSVRNEQFF